The 27 T cell receptor beta chains in this list originate from one sample, sequenced in a study of early T cells in non-severe SARS-CoV-2 infection. TCRdb redid the calling of the 5' RACE reads with MiXCR, one entry per CDR3 protein. Of over 75,000 distinct CDR3 sequences listed, about 12% are singletons. Material: whole blood. These receptors came from an adult who was a healthcare worker with PCR-confirmed SARS-CoV-2 infection or an uninfected control (not recorded which).

This rearrangement joins TRBV6-1 to TRBJ1-1; no firm D call. CDR1 is MNHNS and CDR2 is SASEGT in the germline V gene. The V gene lost 8 bases and the J gene lost 1 base, with 11 bases spanning the gap. The CDR3 covers 13 residues. The CDR3 sequence is CASELRGNTEAFF. CDR3 DNA sequence: TGTGCCAGCGAATTACGAGGGAACACTGAAGCTTTCTTT.

This clonotype was detected only a few times. The gene calls are TRBV27 and TRBJ2-7, with 11 nucleotides matching TRBD2. The ends lost 2 bases at V and 3 bases at J; junction bases unmatched: 3. From germline, CDR1 is MNHEY and CDR2 SMNVEV (reference sequence). This CDR3 comprises 15 residues. This CDR3 reads CASSLQGLAVYEQYF. The CDR3 DNA sequence: TGTGCCAGCAGTTTACAGGGACTAGCGGTCTACGAGCAGTACTTC.

CDR3 residues: CSVEGAGEAFF. CDR3 coding DNA: TGCAGCGTCGAGGGGGCCGGTGAAGCTTTCTTT. This chain uses TRBV29-1 with TRBJ1-1; 7 bases fit TRBD1. Per the germline V gene, CDR1 is SQVTM and CDR2 is ANQGSEA. CDR3 length: 11 amino acids. V was clipped by 6 bases and J by 7 bases; unmatched bases: 5.

V gene TRBV5-1 combines with J gene TRBJ2-1, with a tentative D call TRBD1 (7 bases). This CDR3 has 13 amino acids. Germline V gene data show CDR1 as SGHRS and CDR2 as YFSETQ. With 4 bases removed from V and 8 bases from J, the gap between germline ends came to 13 bases. In nucleotides, the CDR3 is TGCGCCAGCAGCGGTAGCAGGGGGGATGAGCAGTTCTTC. Its translation is CASSGSRGDEQFF.

This clonotype occurred many times. The chain uses TRBV6-1 and TRBJ2-1; the D is unclear. V was trimmed by 4 bases and J by 6 bases, leaving 4 bases between them. This CDR3 has 11 residues. Germline V gene data show CDR1 as MNHNS and CDR2 as SASEGT. CDR3 residues: CASSAFNEQFF. The CDR3 DNA follows: TGTGCCAGCAGTGCGTTCAATGAGCAGTTCTTC.

The chain joins TRBV11-2 to TRBJ1-3, with D uncertain. Looked up from germline, CDR1 is SGHAT and CDR2 is FQNNGV. This CDR3 is 15 amino acids long. The V end was cut by 5 bases, the J end by 0 bases, with 11 bases between. The CDR3 here is CASSVGIASGNTIYF. The CDR3 DNA follows: TGTGCCAGCAGCGTCGGGATTGCCTCTGGAAACACCATATATTTT. Drawing the rest from reference TRBV11-2 and TRBJ1-3, the complete variable domain is EAGVAQSPRYKIIEKRQSVAFWCNPISGHATLYWYQQILGQGPKLLIQFQNNGVVDDSQLPKDRFSAERLKGVDSTLKIQPAKLEDSAVYLCASSVGIASGNTIYFGEGSWLTVV.

Many counts were recorded for this clonotype. The rearrangement uses TRBV6-1 and TRBJ1-1; D is undetermined. Per the germline V gene, CDR1 is MNHNS and CDR2 is SASEGT. The length of the CDR3 is 12 residues. Between the trimmed V and J ends, which lost 7 bases and 7 bases, there was a span of 13 bases. CDR3 sequence: CASNPTTNEAFF. The CDR3 bases are TGTGCCAGCAATCCGACTACCAATGAAGCTTTCTTT.

The table lists this clonotype with a few counts. The V call is TRBV24-1, the J call TRBJ2-4, with 8 bases identical to TRBD1. This CDR3 region has 18 residues. The ends lost 9 bases at V and 2 bases at J; junction bases unmatched: 17. CDR1 is KGHDR, CDR2 SFDVKD, per germline. This CDR3 is CATVVIRGQGSTKNIQYF. As DNA, the CDR3 is TGTGCCACCGTTGTTATTAGAGGACAGGGATCCACCAAAAACATTCAGTACTTC.

This clonotype has more than one count but fewer than ten. The chain is built from TRBV5-6 and TRBJ1-1; a possible D gene is TRBD1 (6 bases). The V gene's germline CDR1 is SGHDT and CDR2 YYEEEE. CDR3 length: 12 residues. Trimming pared 5 bases from V and 9 bases from J, leaving 14 bases between. The CDR3 region is CASSSQGQKAFF. Here the CDR3 DNA reads TGTGCCAGCAGTAGTCAGGGACAAAAAGCTTTCTTT.

The chain has TRBV28 and TRBJ2-1; D is tentatively TRBD1 or TRBD2 (7 bases each). Deletions cut 7 bases from V and 7 bases from J, with 20 bases between. This CDR3 is built from 15 residues. Germline V gene sequence: CDR1 MDHEN, CDR2 SYDVKM. The CDR3 nucleotides read TGTGCCAGCAAGGGGACAGAGCGGGGTCGGAATGAGCAGTTCTTC. As protein: CASKGTERGRNEQFF.

At least ten counts were recorded for this clonotype. The chain couples TRBV27 to TRBJ2-4, with D unclear. The CDR3 sequence is 13 residues long. Trimming shortened V by 4 bases and J by 5 bases, and 9 bases separated the two germline ends. Germline values: CDR1 MNHEY, CDR2 SMNVEV (reference sequence). The CDR3 sequence is CASSSYIENIQYF. CDR3 nucleotides: TGTGCCAGCAGTTCTTACATCGAAAACATTCAGTACTTC.

This clonotype was recorded many times. The rearrangement joins TRBV6-1 to TRBJ2-3, with D tentatively TRBD2 (6 bases). Germline lookup yields CDR1 MNHNS and CDR2 SASEGT. Trimming stripped 1 base from V and 2 bases from J, with 10 bases between. The CDR3 extends over 15 amino acids. CDR3 bases: TGTGCCAGCAGTGAAGGGGCGGGGTACACAGATACGCAGTATTTT. Its translation: CASSEGAGYTDTQYF.

The genes are TRBV6-6 and TRBJ1-1, with D unresolved. CDR1 MNHNY and CDR2 SVGAGI come from the germline V gene (reference sequence). The germline V and J ends were trimmed by 6 bases and 0 bases, with 14 bases remaining between them. The CDR3 extends over 15 amino acids. CDR3 region: CASSPGSSMNTEAFF. The CDR3 DNA reads TGTGCCAGCAGCCCGGGGAGCTCCATGAACACTGAAGCTTTCTTT.

Worth noting for this clonotype: A much more abundant neighbour one base away suggests this may be a read error. The CDR3 region is CASNPRGAPQGEAFF. DNA for the CDR3: TGTGCCAGCAACCCCCGAGGGGCGCCCCAAGGTGAAGCTTTCTTT. J is TRBJ1-1 and V is TRBV7-2; D perhaps matches TRBD1 (5 bases). This CDR3 has 15 residues. The V gene's germline CDR1 is SGHTA and CDR2 FQGNSA. The V end lost 7 bases, the J end lost 7 bases, and 22 bases lay between the germline ends.

This rearrangement joins TRBV28 to TRBJ1-1; D possibly corresponds to TRBD1 (6 bases). CDR1 and CDR2 from the germline V gene are MDHEN and SYDVKM. Trimming pared 7 bases from V and 8 bases from J, leaving 17 bases between. The CDR3 sequence is 13 residues long. The CDR3 is CASIKAGAAEAFF. In DNA, the CDR3 is TGTGCCAGCATCAAAGCAGGGGCCGCAGAAGCTTTCTTT.

The table lists this clonotype with a count of one. The V gene is TRBV7-3, the J gene TRBJ1-2; D not certain. Germline V gene data show CDR1 as SGHTA and CDR2 as FQGTGA. V was pared by 8 bases and J by 0 bases, with 10 bases between. This CDR3 spans 13 amino acids. The chain's CDR3 is CASSEGTNYGYTF. CDR3 DNA sequence: TGTGCCAGCTCGGAGGGAACTAACTATGGCTACACCTTC.

The genes are TRBV12-3 or TRBV12-4 and TRBJ2-7; 7 positions match TRBD1. V lost 5 bases, J lost 4 bases, and 11 bases stayed unmatched. This CDR3 has 15 amino acids. CDR3 in DNA: TGTGCCAGCAGTCGACAGGGCGGTAACGGGTACGAGCAGTACTTC. This encodes CASSRQGGNGYEQYF.

This clonotype was detected a few times. The J gene is TRBJ1-1, the V gene TRBV10-3; 8 bases are shared with TRBD1. V dropped 8 bases and J dropped 3; count of bases not matched to a gene: 17. Germline CDR1 reads ENHRY; CDR2 reads SYGVKD. This CDR3 has 17 amino acids. The CDR3, as DNA: TGTGCCATCCGATCGTATACCCCGGGACAGGACTACACTGAAGCTTTCTTT. Translating gives CAIRSYTPGQDYTEAFF.

This clonotype has a count of ten or more. This chain joins TRBV2 and TRBJ1-2; D remains ambiguous. From germline, CDR1 is SNHLY and CDR2 FYNNEI. The CDR3 spans 14 residues. V was trimmed by 1 base and J by 7 bases, leaving 13 bases between them. The CDR3 region has the DNA TGTGCCAGCAGTGAAGGGTCTCGGATCGGTGGCTACACCTTC. It translates to CASSEGSRIGGYTF.

This clonotype came up a few times. The V gene is TRBV6-2 or TRBV6-3, the J gene TRBJ2-2; 10 nucleotides match TRBD1. Germline V gene lookup returns CDR1 MNHEY and CDR2 SVGEGT. The CDR3 is 16 residues long. The V segment lost 4 bases and the J segment 5 bases; nucleotides outside the gene matches: 7. CDR3 sequence reads: CASSSAGTGVTGELFF. The CDR3 DNA sequence: TGTGCCAGCAGTTCTGCCGGGACAGGGGTTACCGGGGAGCTGTTTTTT.

This chain links TRBV5-1 with TRBJ1-5; D call uncertain. This CDR3 has 13 residues. The V end lost 0 bases, the J end lost 5 bases, and 6 bases lay between the germline ends. Germline V lookup: CDR1 SGHRS, CDR2 YFSETQ. The CDR3: CASSLVPDQPQHF. The CDR3 coding sequence is TGCGCCAGCAGCTTGGTCCCCGATCAGCCCCAGCATTTT.

The gene calls are TRBV20-1 and TRBJ2-3; TRBD2 might be the D (7 bases). Per germline, CDR1 DFQATT and CDR2 SNEGSKA (reference sequence). The CDR3 has 15 residues. Between the trimmed V and J ends, which lost 6 bases and 1 base, there was a span of 17 bases. DNA of the CDR3: TGCAGTGCCCGCGGAGGGGGGGGAGGCACAGATACGCAGTATTTT. Protein sequence: CSARGGGGGTDTQYF.

The V gene is TRBV7-2, the J gene TRBJ2-3, with 7 nucleotides matching TRBD2. The CDR3 length is 12 residues. Germline V CDR1 and CDR2: SGHTA, FQGNSA. The junction had 4 bases not matched to a gene; V was cut back by 5 bases and J by 8 bases. The CDR3 region has the DNA TGTGCCAGCAGCCCCCCGGGAGGTACGCAGTATTTT. Protein: CASSPPGGTQYF.

This clonotype appeared a few times. The CDR3 DNA sequence: TGTGCCAGCAGTCAAAAACTTTCAGGAGAGACCCAGTACTTC. Translation: CASSQKLSGETQYF. This chain uses TRBV5-6 with TRBJ2-5, with D unresolved. The CDR3 runs 14 residues. V was trimmed by 5 bases and J by 4 bases, leaving 15 bases between them. CDR1 is SGHDT, CDR2 YYEEEE, per germline.

This clonotype has a single count. The chain combines TRBV20-1 with TRBJ2-3; D gene ambiguous. This CDR3 has 10 residues. V lost 0 bases and J lost 12, with 7 bases in between. Per the germline V gene, CDR1 is DFQATT and CDR2 is SNEGSKA (reference sequence). This chain's CDR3 is CSARETIQYF. The CDR3 DNA reads as TGCAGTGCTAGAGAGACCATACAGTATTTT.

This clonotype has ten or more counts. The gene calls are TRBV3-1 and TRBJ1-2; D unresolved. The CDR3 runs to 11 residues. Trimming took 3 bases from V and 4 from J, leaving 3 bases between them. Germline V gene lookup returns CDR1 LGHDT and CDR2 YNNKEL (reference sequence). This CDR3 reads CASSQGYGYTF. CDR3 nucleotides: TGTGCCAGCAGCCAGGGCTATGGCTACACCTTC. Filled out from reference TRBV3-1 and TRBJ1-2, the complete variable domain reads DTAVSQTPKYLVTQMGNDKSIKCEQNLGHDTMYWYKQDSKKFLKIMFSYNNKELIINETVPNRFSPKSPDKAHLNLHINSLELGDSAVYFCASSQGYGYTFGSGTRLTVV.

The chain combines TRBV4-1 with TRBJ2-2; D is ambiguous. Germline CDR1 and CDR2: MGHRA and YSYEKL. V gave up 3 bases and J gave up 4 bases, with 9 bases separating them. This CDR3 has 14 amino acids. CDR3 amino acids: CASSHPGPTGELFF. CDR3 DNA sequence: TGCGCCAGCAGCCATCCCGGTCCCACCGGGGAGCTGTTTTTT.